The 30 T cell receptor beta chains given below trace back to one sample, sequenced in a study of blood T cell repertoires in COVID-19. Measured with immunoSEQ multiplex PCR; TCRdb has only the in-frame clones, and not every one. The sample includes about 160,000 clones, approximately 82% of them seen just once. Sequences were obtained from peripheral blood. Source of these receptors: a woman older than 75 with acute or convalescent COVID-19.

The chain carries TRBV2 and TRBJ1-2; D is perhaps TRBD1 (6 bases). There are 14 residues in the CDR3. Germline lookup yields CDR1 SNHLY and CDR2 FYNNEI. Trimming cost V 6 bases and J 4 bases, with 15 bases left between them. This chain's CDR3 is CASRDSGTIYGYTF. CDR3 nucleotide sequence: TGTGCCAGCAGGGATTCCGGGACAATCTATGGCTACACCTTC.

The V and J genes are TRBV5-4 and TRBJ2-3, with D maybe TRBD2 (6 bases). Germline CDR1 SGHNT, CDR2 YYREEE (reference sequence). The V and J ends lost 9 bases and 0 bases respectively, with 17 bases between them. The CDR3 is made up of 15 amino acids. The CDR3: CATHGSSGSTDTQYF. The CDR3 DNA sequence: TGTGCCACCCACGGTTCAAGCGGGAGCACAGATACGCAGTATTTT.

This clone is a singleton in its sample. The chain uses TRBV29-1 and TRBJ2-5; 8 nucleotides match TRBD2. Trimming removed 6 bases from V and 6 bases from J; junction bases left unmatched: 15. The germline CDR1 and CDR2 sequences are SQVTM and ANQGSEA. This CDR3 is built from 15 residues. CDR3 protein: CSVVKSAGVLKTQYF. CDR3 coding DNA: TGCAGCGTCGTTAAGTCAGCGGGAGTCCTAAAGACCCAGTACTTC.

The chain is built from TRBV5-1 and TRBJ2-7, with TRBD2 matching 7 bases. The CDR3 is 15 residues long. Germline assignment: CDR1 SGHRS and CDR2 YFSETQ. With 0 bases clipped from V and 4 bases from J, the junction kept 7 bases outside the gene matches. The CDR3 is CASSLGAGEIYEQYF. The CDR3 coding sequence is TGCGCCAGCAGCTTGGGGGCGGGGGAAATTTACGAGCAGTACTTC.

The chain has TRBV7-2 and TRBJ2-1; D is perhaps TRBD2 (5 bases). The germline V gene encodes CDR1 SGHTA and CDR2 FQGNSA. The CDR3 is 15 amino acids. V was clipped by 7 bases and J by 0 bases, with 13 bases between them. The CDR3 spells CASTGAVSSYNEQFF. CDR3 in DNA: TGTGCCAGCACTGGAGCGGTTAGCTCCTACAATGAGCAGTTCTTC. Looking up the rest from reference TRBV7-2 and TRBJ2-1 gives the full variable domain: GAGVSQSPSNKVTEKGKDVELRCDPISGHTALYWYRQSLGQGLEFLIYFQGNSAPDKSGLPSDRFSAERTGGSVSTLTIQRTQQEDSAVYLCASTGAVSSYNEQFFGPGTRLTVL.

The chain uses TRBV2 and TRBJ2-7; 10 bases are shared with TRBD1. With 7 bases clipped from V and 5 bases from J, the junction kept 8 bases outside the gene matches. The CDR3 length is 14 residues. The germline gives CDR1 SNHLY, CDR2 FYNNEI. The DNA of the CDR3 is TGTGCCAGCAACCGAGGGACAGGGGTCCACGAGCAGTACTTC. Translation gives CASNRGTGVHEQYF.

The CDR3: CASSLVPSSTDTQYF. DNA for the CDR3: TGTGCCAGCAGCTTAGTCCCCTCTAGCACAGATACGCAGTATTTT. The chain is built from TRBV7-2 and TRBJ2-3; unclear D gene. V lost 1 base, J lost 0 bases, and 8 bases lay in between. This CDR3 has 15 residues. From germline, CDR1 is SGHTA and CDR2 FQGNSA.

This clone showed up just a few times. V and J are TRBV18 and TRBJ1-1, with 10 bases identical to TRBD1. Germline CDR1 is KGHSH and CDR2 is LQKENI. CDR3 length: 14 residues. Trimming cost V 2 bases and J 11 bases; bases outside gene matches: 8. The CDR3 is CASSPEGQGTPAFF. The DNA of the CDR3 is TGTGCCAGCTCACCAGAGGGACAGGGGACGCCGGCTTTCTTT.

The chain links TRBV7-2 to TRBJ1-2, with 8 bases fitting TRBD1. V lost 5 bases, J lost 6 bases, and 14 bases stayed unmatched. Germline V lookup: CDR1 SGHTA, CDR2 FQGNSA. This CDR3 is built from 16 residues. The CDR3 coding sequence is TGTGCCAGCAGCCCCCAAGGACAGGGTAGGGGCCATGGCTACACCTTC. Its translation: CASSPQGQGRGHGYTF.

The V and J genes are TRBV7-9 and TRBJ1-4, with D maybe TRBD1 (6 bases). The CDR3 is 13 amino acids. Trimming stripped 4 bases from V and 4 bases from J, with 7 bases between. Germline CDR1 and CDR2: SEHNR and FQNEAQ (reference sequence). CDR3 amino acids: CASSSGVNEKLFF. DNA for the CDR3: TGTGCCAGCAGCTCAGGGGTTAATGAAAAACTGTTTTTT.

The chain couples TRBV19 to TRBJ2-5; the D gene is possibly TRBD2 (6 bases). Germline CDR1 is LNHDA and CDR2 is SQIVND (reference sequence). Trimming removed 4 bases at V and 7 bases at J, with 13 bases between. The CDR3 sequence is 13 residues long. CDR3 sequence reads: CASSTLASATQYF. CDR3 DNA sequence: TGTGCCAGTAGTACCCTAGCGAGTGCGACCCAGTACTTC.

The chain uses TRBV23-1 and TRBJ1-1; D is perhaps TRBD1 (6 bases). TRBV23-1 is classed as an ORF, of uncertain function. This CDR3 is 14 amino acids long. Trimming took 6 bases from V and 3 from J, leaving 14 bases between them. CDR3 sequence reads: CASRGTGRHTEAFF. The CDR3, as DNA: TGCGCCAGCAGGGGTACAGGGCGTCACACTGAAGCTTTCTTT.

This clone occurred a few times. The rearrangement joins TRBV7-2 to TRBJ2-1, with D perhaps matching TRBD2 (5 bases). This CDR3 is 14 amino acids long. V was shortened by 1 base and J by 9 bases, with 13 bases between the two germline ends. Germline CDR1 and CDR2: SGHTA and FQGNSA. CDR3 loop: CASSLVADSSEQFF. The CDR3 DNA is TGTGCCAGCAGCTTAGTGGCGGACTCGTCTGAGCAGTTCTTC.

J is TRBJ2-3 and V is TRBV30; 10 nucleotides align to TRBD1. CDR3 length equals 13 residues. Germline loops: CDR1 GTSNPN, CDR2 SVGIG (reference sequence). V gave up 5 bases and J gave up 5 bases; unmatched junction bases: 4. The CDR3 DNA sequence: TGTGCCTGGTCCGGGACAGGGGTAGATACGCAGTATTTT. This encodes CAWSGTGVDTQYF. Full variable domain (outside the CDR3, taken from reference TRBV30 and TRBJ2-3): SQTIHQWPATLVQPVGSPLSLECTVEGTSNPNLYWYRQAAGRGLQLLFYSVGIGQISSEVPQNLSASRPQDRQFILSSKKLLLSDSGFYLCAWSGTGVDTQYFGPGTRLTVL.

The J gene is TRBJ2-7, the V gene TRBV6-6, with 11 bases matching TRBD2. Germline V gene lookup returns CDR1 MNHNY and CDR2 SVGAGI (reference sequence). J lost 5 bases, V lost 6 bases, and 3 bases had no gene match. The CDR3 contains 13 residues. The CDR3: CASRLLAGDEQYF. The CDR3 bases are TGTGCCAGCAGACTACTAGCGGGAGACGAGCAGTACTTC.

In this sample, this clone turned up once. This CDR3 reads CASSPIEHTDTQYF. DNA for the CDR3: TGTGCCAGCTCACCGATCGAGCACACAGATACGCAGTATTTT. V is TRBV18 and J is TRBJ2-3; D is uncertain. V lost 3 bases, J lost 2 bases, and 9 bases lay in between. This CDR3 is built from 14 residues. CDR1 and CDR2 from the germline V gene are KGHSH and LQKENI.

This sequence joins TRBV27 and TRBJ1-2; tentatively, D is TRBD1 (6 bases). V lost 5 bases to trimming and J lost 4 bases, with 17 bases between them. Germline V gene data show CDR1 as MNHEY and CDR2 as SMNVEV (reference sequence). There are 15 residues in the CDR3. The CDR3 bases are TGTGCCAGCAGTCGGTCGGGGTTACAGGGCTATGGCTACACCTTC. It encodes CASSRSGLQGYGYTF.

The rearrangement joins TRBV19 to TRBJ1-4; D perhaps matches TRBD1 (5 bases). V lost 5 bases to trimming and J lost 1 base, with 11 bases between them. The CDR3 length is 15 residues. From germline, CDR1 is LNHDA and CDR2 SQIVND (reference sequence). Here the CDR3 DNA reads TGTGCCAGTAGTCCCCTGGGGGGAACTAATGAAAAACTGTTTTTT. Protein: CASSPLGGTNEKLFF.

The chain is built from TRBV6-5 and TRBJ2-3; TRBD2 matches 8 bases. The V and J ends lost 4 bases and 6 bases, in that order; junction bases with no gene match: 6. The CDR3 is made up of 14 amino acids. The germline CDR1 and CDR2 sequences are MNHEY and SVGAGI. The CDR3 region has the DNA TGTGCCAGCAGTTCCATTAGCGGGATTGATACGCAGTATTTT. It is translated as CASSSISGIDTQYF.

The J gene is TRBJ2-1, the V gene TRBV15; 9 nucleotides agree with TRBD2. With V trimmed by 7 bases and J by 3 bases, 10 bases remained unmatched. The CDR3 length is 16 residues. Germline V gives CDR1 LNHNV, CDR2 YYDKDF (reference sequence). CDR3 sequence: CATTDGGRAFYNEQFF. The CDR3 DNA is TGTGCCACCACCGACGGCGGGAGGGCCTTCTACAATGAGCAGTTCTTC.

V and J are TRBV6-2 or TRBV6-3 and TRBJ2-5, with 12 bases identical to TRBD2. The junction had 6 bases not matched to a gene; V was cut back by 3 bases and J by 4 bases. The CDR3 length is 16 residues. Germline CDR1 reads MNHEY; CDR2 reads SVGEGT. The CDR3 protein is CASSYPKLAGGETQYF. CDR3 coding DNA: TGTGCCAGCAGTTATCCAAAACTAGCGGGAGGAGAGACCCAGTACTTC.

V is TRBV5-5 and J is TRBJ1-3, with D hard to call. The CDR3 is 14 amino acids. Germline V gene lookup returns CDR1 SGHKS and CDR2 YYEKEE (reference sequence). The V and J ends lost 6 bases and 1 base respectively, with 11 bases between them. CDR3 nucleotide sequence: TGTGCCAGCACCCTGGCAGTTTCTGGAAACACCATATATTTT. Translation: CASTLAVSGNTIYF.

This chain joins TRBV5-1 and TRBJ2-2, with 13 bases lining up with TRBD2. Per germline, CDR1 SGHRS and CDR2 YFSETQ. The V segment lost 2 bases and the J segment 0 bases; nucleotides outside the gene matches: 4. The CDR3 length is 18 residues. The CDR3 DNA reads TGCGCCAGCAGCTTACTAGCGGGAGGGAAAACGAACACCGGGGAGCTGTTTTTT. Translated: CASSLLAGGKTNTGELFF.

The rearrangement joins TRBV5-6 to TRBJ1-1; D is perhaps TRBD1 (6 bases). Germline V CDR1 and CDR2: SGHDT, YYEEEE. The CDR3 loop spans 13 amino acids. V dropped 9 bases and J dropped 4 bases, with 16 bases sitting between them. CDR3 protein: CATQGRPTTEAFF. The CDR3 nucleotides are TGTGCCACCCAGGGGAGACCGACCACTGAAGCTTTCTTT.

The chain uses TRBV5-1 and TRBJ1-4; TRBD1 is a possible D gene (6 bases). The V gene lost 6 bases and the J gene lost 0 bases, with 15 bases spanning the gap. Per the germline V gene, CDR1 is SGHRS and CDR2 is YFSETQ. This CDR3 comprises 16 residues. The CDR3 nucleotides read TGCGCCAGCAAGGACAGAACTTACGCAACTAATGAAAAACTGTTTTTT. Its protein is CASKDRTYATNEKLFF.

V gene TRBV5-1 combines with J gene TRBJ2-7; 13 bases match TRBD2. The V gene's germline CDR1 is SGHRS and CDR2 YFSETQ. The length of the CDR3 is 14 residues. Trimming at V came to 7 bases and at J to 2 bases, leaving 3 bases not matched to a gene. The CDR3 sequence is CASSGTSGTYEQYF. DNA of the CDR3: TGCGCCAGCTCTGGGACTAGCGGGACCTACGAGCAGTACTTC. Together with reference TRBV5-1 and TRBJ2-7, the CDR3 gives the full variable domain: KAGVTQTPRYLIKTRGQQVTLSCSPISGHRSVSWYQQTPGQGLQFLFEYFSETQRNKGNFPGRFSGRQFSNSRSEMNVSTLELGDSALYLCASSGTSGTYEQYFGPGTRLTVT.

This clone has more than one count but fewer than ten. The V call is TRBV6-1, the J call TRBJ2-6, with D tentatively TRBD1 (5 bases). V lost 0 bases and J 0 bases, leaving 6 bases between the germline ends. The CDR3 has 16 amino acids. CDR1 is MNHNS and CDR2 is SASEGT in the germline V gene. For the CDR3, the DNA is TGTGCCAGCAGTGAAGCGGGGCACTCTGGGGCCAACGTCCTGACTTTC. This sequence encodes CASSEAGHSGANVLTF.

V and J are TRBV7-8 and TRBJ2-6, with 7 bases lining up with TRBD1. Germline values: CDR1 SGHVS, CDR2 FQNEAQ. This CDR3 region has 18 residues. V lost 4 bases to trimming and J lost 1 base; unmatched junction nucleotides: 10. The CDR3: CASSYRGTGESGANVLTF. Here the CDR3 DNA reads TGTGCCAGCAGCTACAGGGGAACCGGAGAGTCTGGGGCCAACGTCCTGACTTTC.

The DNA for the CDR3 is TGTGCCAGCAGCGTAGGAACGGCGGGAGGGGCAGATACGCAGTATTTT. Residues: CASSVGTAGGADTQYF. The rearrangement links TRBV9 to TRBJ2-3; 9 bases align to TRBD2. This CDR3 contains 16 residues. J was trimmed by 4 bases and V by 0 bases; bases with no gene match: 6. Germline CDR1 is SGDLS and CDR2 is YYNGEE.

The CDR3 is CASLAGTSYNEQFF. The CDR3 nucleotides read TGTGCCAGCTTAGCGGGAACATCCTACAATGAGCAGTTCTTC. The V call is TRBV7-2, the J call TRBJ2-1; TRBD2 agrees at 8 bases. Looked up from germline, CDR1 is SGHTA and CDR2 is FQGNSA. V gave up 8 bases and J gave up 1 base; unmatched junction bases: 4. CDR3 length: 14 amino acids.